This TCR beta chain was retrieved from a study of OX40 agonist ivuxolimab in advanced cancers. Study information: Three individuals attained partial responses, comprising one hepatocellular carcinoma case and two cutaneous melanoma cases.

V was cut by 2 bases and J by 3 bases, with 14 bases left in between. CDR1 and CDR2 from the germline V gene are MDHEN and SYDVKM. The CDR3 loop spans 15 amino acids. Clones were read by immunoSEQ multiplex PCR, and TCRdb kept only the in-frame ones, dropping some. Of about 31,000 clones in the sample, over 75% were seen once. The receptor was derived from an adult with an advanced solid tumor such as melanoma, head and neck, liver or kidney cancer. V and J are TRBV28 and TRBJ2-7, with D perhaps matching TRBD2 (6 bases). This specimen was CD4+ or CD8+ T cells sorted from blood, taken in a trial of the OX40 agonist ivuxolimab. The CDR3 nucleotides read TGTGCCAGCAGTTTAGTCGGTGGCGGGATCTACGAGCAGTACTTC. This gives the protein CASSLVGGGIYEQYF. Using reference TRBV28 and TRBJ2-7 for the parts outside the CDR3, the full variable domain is DVKVTQSSRYLVKRTGEKVFLECVQDMDHENMFWYRQDPGLGLRLIYFSYDVKMKEKGDIPEGYSVSREKKERFSLILESASTNQTSMYLCASSLVGGGIYEQYFGPGTRLTVT.